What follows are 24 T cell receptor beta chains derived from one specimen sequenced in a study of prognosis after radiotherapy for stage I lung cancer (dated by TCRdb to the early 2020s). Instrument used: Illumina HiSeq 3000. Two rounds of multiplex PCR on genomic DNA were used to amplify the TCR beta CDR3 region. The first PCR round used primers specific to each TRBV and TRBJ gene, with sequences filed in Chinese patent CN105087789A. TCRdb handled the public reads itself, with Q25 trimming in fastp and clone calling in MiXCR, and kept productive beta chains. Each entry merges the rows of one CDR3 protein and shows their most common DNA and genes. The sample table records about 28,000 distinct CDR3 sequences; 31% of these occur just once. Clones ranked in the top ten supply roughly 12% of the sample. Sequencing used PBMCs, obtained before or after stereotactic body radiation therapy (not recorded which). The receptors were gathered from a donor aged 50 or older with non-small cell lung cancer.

Here the CDR3 DNA reads TGTGCCAGCAGCTATTTAGCGGGACCCTCTGAGCAGTTCTTC. Encoded protein: CASSYLAGPSEQFF. The V call is TRBV7-2, the J call TRBJ2-1; TRBD2 agrees at 8 bases. Germline loops: CDR1 SGHTA, CDR2 FQGNSA. The CDR3 sequence is 14 residues long. V was pared by 4 bases and J by 9 bases, with 8 bases of the junction left unmatched.

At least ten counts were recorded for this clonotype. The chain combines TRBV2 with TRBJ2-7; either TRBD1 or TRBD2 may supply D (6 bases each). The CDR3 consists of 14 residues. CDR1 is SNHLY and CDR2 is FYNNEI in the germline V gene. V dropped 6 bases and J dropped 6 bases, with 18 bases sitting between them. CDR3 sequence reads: CASRSSIQGLEQYF. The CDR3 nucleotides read TGTGCCAGCAGGTCAAGTATACAGGGACTCGAGCAGTACTTC.

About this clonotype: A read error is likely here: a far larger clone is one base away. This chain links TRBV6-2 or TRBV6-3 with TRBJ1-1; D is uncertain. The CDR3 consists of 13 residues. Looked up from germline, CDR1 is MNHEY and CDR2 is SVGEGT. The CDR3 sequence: CASSYFGRTEDFF. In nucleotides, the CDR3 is TGTGCCAGCAGTTACTTTGGACGGACTGAAGATTTCTTT.

The CDR3 nucleotides read TGCAGCGTTGGCGGGGACGTCATCGGGCAGTATTTT. It specifies CSVGGDVIGQYF. The chain links TRBV29-1 to TRBJ2-3; possible D gene TRBD2, 6 bases. This CDR3 contains 12 residues. Germline values: CDR1 SQVTM, CDR2 ANQGSEA. With 4 bases removed from V and 11 bases from J, the gap between germline ends came to 16 bases.

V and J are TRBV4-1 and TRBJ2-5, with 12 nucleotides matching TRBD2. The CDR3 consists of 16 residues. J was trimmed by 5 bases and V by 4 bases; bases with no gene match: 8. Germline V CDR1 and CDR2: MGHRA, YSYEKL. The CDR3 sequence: CASSLRTSGVLETQYF. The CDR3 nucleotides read TGCGCCAGCAGCCTCAGGACTAGCGGGGTTCTGGAGACCCAGTACTTC.

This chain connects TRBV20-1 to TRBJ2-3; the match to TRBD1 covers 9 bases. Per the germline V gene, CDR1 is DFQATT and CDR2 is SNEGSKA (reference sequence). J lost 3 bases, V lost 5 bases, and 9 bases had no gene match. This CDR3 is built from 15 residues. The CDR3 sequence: CSAPRTGAVTDTQYF. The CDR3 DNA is TGCAGTGCTCCCCGGACAGGGGCTGTTACAGATACGCAGTATTTT.

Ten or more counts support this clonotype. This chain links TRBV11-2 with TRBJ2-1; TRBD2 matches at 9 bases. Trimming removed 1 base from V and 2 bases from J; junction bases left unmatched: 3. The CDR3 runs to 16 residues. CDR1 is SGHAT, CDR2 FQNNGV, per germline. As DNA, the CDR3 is TGTGCCAGCAGCTTAGCCCAGCGGGGGGCCTACAATGAGCAGTTCTTC. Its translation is CASSLAQRGAYNEQFF.

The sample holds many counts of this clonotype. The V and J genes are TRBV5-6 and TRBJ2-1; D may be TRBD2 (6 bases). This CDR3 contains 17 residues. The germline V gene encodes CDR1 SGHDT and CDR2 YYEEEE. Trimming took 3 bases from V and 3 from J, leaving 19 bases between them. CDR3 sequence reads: CASSSQVAGLFYNEQFF. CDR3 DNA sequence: TGTGCCAGCAGCTCTCAGGTGGCGGGACTTTTCTACAATGAGCAGTTCTTC. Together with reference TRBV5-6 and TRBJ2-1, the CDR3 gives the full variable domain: DAGVTQSPTHLIKTRGQQVTLRCSPKSGHDTVSWYQQALGQGPQFIFQYYEEEERQRGNFPDRFSGHQFPNYSSELNVNALLLGDSALYLCASSSQVAGLFYNEQFFGPGTRLTVL.

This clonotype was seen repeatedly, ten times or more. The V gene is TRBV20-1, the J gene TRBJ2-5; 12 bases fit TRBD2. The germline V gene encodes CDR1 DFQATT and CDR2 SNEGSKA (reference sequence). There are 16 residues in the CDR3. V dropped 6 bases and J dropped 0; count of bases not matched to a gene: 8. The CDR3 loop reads CSARRTSGTYQETQYF. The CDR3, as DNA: TGCAGTGCCCGGCGGACTAGCGGGACGTACCAAGAGACCCAGTACTTC.

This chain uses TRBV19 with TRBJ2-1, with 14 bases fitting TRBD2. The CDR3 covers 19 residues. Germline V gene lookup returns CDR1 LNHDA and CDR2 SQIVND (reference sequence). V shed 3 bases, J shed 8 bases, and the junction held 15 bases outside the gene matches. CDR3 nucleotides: TGTGCCAGTAGTATGGGGGGGACTAGCGGGAGACACCCTGGTGATGAGCAGTTCTTC. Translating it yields CASSMGGTSGRHPGDEQFF.

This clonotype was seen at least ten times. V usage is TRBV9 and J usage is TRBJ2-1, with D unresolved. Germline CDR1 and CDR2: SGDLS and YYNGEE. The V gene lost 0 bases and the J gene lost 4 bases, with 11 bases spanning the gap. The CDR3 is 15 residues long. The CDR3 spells CASSVGATGYNEQFF. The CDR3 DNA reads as TGTGCCAGCAGCGTAGGGGCAACTGGGTACAATGAGCAGTTCTTC.

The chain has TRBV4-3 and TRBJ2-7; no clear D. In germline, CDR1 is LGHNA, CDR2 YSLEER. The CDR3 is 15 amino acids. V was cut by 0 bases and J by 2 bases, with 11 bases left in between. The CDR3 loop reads CASSQEYRHPYEQYF. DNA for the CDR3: TGCGCCAGCAGCCAAGAATACAGACACCCCTACGAGCAGTACTTC.

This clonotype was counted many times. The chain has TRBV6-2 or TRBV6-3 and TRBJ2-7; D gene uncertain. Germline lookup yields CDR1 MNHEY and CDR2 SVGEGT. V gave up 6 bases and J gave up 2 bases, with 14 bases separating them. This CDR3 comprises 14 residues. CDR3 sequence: CASREGRAPYEQYF. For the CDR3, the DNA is TGTGCCAGCAGGGAAGGCAGAGCCCCCTACGAGCAGTACTTC.

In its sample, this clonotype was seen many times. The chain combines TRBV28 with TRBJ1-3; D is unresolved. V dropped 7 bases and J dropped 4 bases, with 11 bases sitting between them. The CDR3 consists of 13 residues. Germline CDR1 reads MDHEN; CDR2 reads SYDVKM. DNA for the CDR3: TGTGCCAGCACCCTCCTGGAGGGAAACACCATATATTTT. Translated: CASTLLEGNTIYF.

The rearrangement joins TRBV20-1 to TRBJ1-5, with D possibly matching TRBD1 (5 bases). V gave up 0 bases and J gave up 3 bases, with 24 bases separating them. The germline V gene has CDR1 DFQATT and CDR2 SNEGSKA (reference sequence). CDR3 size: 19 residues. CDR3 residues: CSARDRKFRSGSNNQPQHF. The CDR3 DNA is TGCAGTGCTAGAGATCGTAAATTTCGGTCAGGGTCGAACAATCAGCCCCAGCATTTT.

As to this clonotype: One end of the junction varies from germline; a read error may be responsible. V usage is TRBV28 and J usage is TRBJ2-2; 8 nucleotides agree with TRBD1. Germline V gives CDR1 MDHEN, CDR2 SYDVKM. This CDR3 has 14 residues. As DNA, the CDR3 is TGTGCCAGCATAAGGACAGGGAACACCTTGGAGCTGTCTTTT. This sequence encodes CASIRTGNTLELSF.

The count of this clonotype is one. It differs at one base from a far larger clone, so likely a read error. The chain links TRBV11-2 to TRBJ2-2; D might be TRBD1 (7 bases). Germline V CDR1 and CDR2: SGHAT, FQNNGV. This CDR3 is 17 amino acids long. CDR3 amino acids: CANSLGGGGLRTGELFF. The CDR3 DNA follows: TGTGCCAACAGCTTAGGAGGGGGCGGGCTTAGGACCGGGGAGCTGTTTTTT. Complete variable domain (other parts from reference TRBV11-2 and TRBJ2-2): EAGVAQSPRYKIIEKRQSVAFWCNPISGHATLYWYQQILGQGPKLLIQFQNNGVVDDSQLPKDRFSAERLKGVDSTLKIQPAKLEDSAVYLCANSLGGGGLRTGELFFGEGSRLTVL.

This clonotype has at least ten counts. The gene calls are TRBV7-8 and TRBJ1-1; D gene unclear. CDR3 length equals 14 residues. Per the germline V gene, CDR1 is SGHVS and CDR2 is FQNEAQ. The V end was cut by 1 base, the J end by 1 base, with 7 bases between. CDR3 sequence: CASSLGGSNTEAFF. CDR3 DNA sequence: TGTGCCAGCAGCTTAGGAGGATCGAACACTGAAGCTTTCTTT.

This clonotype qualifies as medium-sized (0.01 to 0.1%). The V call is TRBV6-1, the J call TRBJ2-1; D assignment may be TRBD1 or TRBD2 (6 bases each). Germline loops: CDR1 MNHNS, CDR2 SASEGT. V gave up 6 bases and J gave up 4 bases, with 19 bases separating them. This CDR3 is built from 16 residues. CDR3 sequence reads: CASRRRGVGEYNEQFF. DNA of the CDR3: TGTGCCAGCAGGAGGAGGGGGGTTGGTGAATACAATGAGCAGTTCTTC.

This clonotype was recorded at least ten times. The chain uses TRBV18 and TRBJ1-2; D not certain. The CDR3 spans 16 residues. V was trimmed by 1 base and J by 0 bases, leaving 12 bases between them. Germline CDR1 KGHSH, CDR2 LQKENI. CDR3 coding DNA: TGTGCCAGCTCACCACGGCACAGCAAAGCTAACTATGGCTACACCTTC. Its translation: CASSPRHSKANYGYTF. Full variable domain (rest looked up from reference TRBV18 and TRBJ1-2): NAGVMQNPRHLVRRRGQEARLRCSPMKGHSHVYWYRQLPEEGLKFMVYLQKENIIDESGMPKERFSAEFPKEGPSILRIQQVVRGDSAAYFCASSPRHSKANYGYTFGSGTRLTVV.

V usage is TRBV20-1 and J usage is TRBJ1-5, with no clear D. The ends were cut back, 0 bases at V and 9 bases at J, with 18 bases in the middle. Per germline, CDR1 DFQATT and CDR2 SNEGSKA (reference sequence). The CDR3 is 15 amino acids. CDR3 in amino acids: CSARDIVAVRGPQHF. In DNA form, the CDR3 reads TGCAGTGCTAGAGATATTGTGGCAGTTCGTGGGCCCCAGCATTTT.

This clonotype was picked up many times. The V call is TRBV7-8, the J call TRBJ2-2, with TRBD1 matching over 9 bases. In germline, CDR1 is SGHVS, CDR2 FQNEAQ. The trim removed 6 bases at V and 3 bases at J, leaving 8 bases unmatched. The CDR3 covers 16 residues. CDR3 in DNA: TGTGCCAGCAGTACGTTGGGACAGGGTTACACCGGGGAGCTGTTTTTT. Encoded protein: CASSTLGQGYTGELFF.

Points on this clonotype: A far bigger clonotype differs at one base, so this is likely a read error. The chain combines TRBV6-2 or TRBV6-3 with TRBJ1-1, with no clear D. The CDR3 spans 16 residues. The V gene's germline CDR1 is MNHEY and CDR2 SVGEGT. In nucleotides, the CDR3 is TGTGCCAGCAGTTACGGTTTTCGGGTTCAAAACACTGGAGCTTTCTTT. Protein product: CASSYGFRVQNTGAFF.

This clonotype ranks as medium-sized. CDR3 DNA sequence: TGTGCCAGCAGTGGCAGTAATTCACCCCTCCACTTT. Amino acid sequence: CASSGSNSPLHF. The chain is built from TRBV6-1 and TRBJ1-6, with D unresolved. The ends were cut back, 4 bases at V and 6 bases at J, with 4 bases in the middle. CDR3 length equals 12 residues. Germline V lookup: CDR1 MNHNS, CDR2 SASEGT.